This T cell receptor beta chain was captured by sequencing in a study of blood T cell repertoires in COVID-19. Study context: The samples span acute and convalescent COVID-19 from the United States, Italy and Spain. T cells, B-cell-depleted T cells, or PBMCs provided the cDNA or gDNA that served as material.

How the authors handled the data: Amplification of reference gene primers provided the estimated nucleated cell counts. TCRdb's copy holds only in-frame clones and misses some; the assay was immunoSEQ multiplex PCR. That table is the source of V, J and clone size, and D and trimming were worked out from the DNA. Seen here are 650,000 to 800,000 clones, about nine tenths observed once, and the top ten hold about 0.24%. This TCR came from a woman aged 18-30 years with acute or convalescent COVID-19. The sequencing input was peripheral blood.

The CDR3 nucleotides are TGCGCCAGCAGTGAGTCCCCCAGGGTTGGCGAGCAGTACTTC. This translates into CASSESPRVGEQYF. The chain uses TRBV10-2 and TRBJ2-7; tentative D call: TRBD1 (5 bases). Germline lookup yields CDR1 WSHSY and CDR2 SAAADI. CDR3 length: 14 residues. The V and J ends lost 0 bases and 6 bases respectively, with 12 bases between them.